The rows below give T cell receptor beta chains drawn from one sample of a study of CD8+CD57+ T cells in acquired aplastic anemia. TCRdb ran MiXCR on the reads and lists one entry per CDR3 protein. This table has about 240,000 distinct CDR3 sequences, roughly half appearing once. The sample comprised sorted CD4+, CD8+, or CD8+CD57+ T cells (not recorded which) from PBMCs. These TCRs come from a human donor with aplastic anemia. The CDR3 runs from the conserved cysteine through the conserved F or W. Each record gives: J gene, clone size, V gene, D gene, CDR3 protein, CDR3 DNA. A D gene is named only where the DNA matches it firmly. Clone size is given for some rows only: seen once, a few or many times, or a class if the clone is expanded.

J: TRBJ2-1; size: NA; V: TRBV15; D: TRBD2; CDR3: CATRAGGSYNEQLF; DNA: TGCGCCACCAGAGCGGGAGGTTCCTACAATGAGCAGCTCTTC
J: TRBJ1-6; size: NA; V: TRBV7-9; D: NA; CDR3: CASRVTNSPLHF; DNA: TGTGCCAGCAGGGTTACGAATTCACCCCTCCACTTT
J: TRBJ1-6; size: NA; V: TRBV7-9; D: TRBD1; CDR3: CASSHGTANSPLHF; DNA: TGTGCCAGCAGCCATGGGACAGCAAATTCACCCCTCCACTTT
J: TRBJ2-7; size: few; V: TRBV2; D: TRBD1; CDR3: CASSGQVPYEQYF; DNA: TGTGCCAGCAGCGGACAGGTACCCTACGAGCAGTACTTC
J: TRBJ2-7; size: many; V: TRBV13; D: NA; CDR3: CASSEVPYEQYF; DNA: TGTGCCAGCAGCGAAGTCCCTTACGAGCAGTACTTC
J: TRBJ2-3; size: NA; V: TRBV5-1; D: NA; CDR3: CASLRDPGRDTQYF; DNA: TGCGCCAGCCTACGGGACCCAGGGCGGGATACGCAGTATTTT
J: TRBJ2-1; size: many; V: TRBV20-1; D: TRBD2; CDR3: CSGRRTSGANEQFF; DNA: TGCAGTGGGAGACGGACTAGCGGGGCAAATGAGCAGTTCTTC
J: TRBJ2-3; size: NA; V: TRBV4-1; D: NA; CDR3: CASSRTTGLDTQYF; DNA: TGCGCCAGCAGCCGAACAACAGGGTTAGATACGCAGTATTTT
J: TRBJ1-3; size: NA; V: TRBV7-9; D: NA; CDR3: CASSLNQGRNTIYF; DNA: TGTGCCAGCAGCCTTAACCAGGGGAGGAACACCATATATTTT
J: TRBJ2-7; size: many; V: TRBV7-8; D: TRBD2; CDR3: CASSQPSGSYEQYF; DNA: TGTGCCAGCAGCCAACCTAGCGGGAGTTACGAGCAGTACTTC
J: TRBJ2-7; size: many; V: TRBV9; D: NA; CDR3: CASSGGQLYPYEQYF; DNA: TGTGCCAGCAGCGGCGGACAGCTTTATCCCTACGAGCAGTACTTC
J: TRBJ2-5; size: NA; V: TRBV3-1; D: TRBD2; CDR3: CASSHKWEGLERQETQYF; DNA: TGTGCCAGCAGCCATAAGTGGGAGGGGTTGGAGCGCCAAGAGACCCAGTACTTC
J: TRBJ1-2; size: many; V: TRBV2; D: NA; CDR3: CASGWPGVF; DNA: TGTGCCAGCGGTTGGCCGGGAGTATTC
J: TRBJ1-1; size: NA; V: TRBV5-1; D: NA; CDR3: CASSIAGARNTEAFF; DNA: TGCGCCAGCAGCATAGCAGGGGCCCGTAACACTGAAGCTTTCTTT
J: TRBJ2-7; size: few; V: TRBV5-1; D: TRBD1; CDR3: CASSLAGTATYEQYF; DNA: TGCGCCAGCAGCTTGGCCGGGACAGCAACCTACGAGCAGTACTTC
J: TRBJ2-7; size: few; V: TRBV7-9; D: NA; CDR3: CASSRIRGVRYEQYF; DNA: TGTGCCAGCAGCCGAATTCGAGGGGTTCGGTACGAGCAGTACTTC
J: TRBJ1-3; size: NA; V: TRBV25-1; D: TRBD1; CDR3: CASRDRRSGNTIYF; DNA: TGTGCCAGCAGGGACAGGCGCTCTGGAAACACCATATATTTT
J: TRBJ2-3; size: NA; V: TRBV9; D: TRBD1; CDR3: CAISERTGLTTDTQYF; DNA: TGTGCCATCAGTGAACGGACAGGGTTGACCACAGATACGCAGTATTTT
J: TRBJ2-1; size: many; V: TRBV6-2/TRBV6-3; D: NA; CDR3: CASSRGPGNEQFF; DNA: TGTGCCAGCAGCCGCGGTCCCGGGAATGAGCAGTTCTTC
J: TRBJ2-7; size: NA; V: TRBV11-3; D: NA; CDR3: CASSLGRSGEQYF; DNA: TGTGCCAGCAGCTTAGGCAGGTCGGGCGAGCAGTACTTC
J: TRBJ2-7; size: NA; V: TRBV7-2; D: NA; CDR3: CASSLGPTAYEQYF; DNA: TGTGCCAGCAGCTTAGGACCGACGGCCTACGAGCAGTACTTC
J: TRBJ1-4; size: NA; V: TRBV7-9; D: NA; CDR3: CASSLYTGPNEKLFF; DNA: TGTGCCAGCAGCTTATACACAGGACCTAATGAAAAACTGTTTTTT
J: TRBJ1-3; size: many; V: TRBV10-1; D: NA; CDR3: CASRLREPNTIYF; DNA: TGCGCCAGCAGACTCAGGGAACCCAACACCATATATTTT
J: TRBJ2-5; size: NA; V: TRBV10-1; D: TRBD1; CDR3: CASSDRQGTGETQYF; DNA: TGCGCCAGCAGTGACCGACAGGGTACGGGTGAGACCCAGTACTTC
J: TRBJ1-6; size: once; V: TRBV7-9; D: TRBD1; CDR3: CASSPDRVGSPLHF; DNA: TGTGCCAGCAGCCCCGACAGGGTTGGTTCACCCCTCCACTTT
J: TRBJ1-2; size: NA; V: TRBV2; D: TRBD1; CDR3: CASSPQGDVGYTF; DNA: TGTGCCAGCAGTCCACAGGGGGATGTGGGCTACACCTTC
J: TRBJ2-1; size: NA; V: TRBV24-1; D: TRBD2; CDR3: CATSERTSGVYNGQFF; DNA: TGTGCCACCAGTGAGAGGACTAGCGGGGTTTACAATGGGCAGTTCTTC
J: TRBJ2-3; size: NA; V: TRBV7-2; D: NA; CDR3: CASSFGGSTDTQYF; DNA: TGTGCCAGCAGCTTCGGCGGGTCCACAGATACGCAGTATTTT
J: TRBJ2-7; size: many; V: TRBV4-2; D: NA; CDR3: CASSHQGTPSSYEQYF; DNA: TGTGCCAGCAGCCACCAAGGCACCCCAAGCTCCTACGAGCAGTACTTC
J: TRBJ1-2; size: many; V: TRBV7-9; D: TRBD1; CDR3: CASSRPGTDYGYTF; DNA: TGTGCCAGCAGCCGCCCCGGGACAGACTATGGCTACACCTTC
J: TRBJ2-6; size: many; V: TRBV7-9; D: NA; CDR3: CASSLRGLSGANVLTF; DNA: TGTGCCAGCAGCCTTAGGGGACTCTCTGGGGCCAACGTCCTGACTTTC
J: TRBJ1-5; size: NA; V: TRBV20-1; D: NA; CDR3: CSARSEIDQPQHF; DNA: TGCAGTGCTAGATCCGAGATTGATCAGCCCCAGCATTTT
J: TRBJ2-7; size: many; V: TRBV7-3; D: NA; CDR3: CASSLDGRGYEQYF; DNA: TGTGCCAGCAGCTTAGACGGGAGAGGCTACGAGCAGTACTTC
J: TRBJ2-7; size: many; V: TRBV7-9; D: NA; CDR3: CASSARDKPYEQYF; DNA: TGTGCCAGCAGCGCGAGGGACAAGCCCTACGAGCAGTACTTC
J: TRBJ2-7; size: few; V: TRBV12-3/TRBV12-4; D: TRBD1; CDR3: CASSPLPRQGYEQYF; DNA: TGTGCCAGCAGCCCCCTACCACGACAGGGGTACGAGCAGTACTTC
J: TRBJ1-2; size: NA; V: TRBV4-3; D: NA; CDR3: CASSQEDGYTF; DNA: TGCGCCAGCAGCCAAGAAGATGGCTACACCTTC
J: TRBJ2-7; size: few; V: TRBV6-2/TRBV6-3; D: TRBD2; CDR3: CASTLAGGPNEQYF; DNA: TGTGCCAGCACGCTAGCGGGAGGGCCGAACGAGCAGTACTTC
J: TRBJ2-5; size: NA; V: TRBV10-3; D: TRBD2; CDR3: CAISETLAGTTQETQYF; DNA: TGTGCCATCAGTGAGACCCTAGCGGGGACTACACAAGAGACCCAGTACTTC
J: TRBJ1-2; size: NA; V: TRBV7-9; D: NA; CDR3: CASSSYQTWRSGYTF; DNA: TGTGCCAGCAGCTCATACCAAACGTGGCGATCCGGCTACACCTTC
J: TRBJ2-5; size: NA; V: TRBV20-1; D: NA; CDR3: CSARDLGGVPQETQYF; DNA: TGCAGTGCTAGAGATTTGGGCGGGGTTCCACAAGAGACCCAGTACTTC
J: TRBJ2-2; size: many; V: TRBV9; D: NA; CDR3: CASSPRGGQINTGELFF; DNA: TGTGCCAGCAGCCCTAGAGGTGGGCAGATCAACACCGGGGAGCTGTTTTTT
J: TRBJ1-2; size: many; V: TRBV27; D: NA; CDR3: CASGVEEEDGYTF; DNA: TGTGCCAGCGGGGTTGAGGAGGAGGATGGCTACACCTTC